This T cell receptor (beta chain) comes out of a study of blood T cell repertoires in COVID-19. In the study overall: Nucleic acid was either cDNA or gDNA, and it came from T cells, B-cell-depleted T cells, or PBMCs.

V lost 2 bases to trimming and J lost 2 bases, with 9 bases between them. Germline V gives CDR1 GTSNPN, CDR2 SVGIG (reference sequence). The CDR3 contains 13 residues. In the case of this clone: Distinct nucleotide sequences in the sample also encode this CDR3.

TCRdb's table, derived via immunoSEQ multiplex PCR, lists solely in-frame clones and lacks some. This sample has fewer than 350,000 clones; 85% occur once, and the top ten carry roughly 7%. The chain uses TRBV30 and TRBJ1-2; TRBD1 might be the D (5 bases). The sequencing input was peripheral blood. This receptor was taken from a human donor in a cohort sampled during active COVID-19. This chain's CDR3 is CAWSTGANYGYTF. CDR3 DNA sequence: TGTGCCTGGAGTACAGGCGCCAACTATGGCTACACCTTC. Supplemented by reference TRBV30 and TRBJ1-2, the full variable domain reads SQTIHQWPATLVQPVGSPLSLECTVEGTSNPNLYWYRQAAGRGLQLLFYSVGIGQISSEVPQNLSASRPQDRQFILSSKKLLLSDSGFYLCAWSTGANYGYTFGSGTRLTVV.